What follows describes a single TCR beta chain. These data come from a study of blood T cell repertoires in COVID-19. For the study at large: Donors in the United States, Italy and Spain gave samples during acute or convalescent COVID-19. From T cells, B-cell-depleted T cells, or PBMCs came the material, which was cDNA or gDNA.

Sequenced by immunoSEQ multiplex PCR; TCRdb stores in-frame clones only, minus some. The sample consists of roughly 220,000 clones, 70% to 90% of them appearing once. The origin of this receptor is a man in his forties or fifties who had recovered from COVID-19. Sequences were obtained from peripheral blood.

The DNA of the CDR3 is TGTGCCAGCGGGACAGGGATGGGGGAAAAACTGTTTTTT. It specifies CASGTGMGEKLFF. The genes are TRBV28 and TRBJ1-4; TRBD1 matches at 9 bases. CDR3 length: 13 amino acids. Trimming took 8 bases from V and 8 from J; bases not matched to a gene: 6. CDR1 and CDR2 (germline): MDHEN, SYDVKM.